The following is a TCR beta chain sequence with its context. The antigen remains undetermined. This sample is drawn from a study of human thymus T cells. The sample donors, healthy Finnish infants, were having corrective surgery for congenital heart defects. A roughly 0.45-1 mL peripheral blood aliquot was taken intraoperatively from four of eight donors. All available leukocytes, rather than a set cell count, yielded the blood DNA. The data were produced by immunoSEQ multiplex PCR, yet TCRdb's version contains in-frame clones alone and is incomplete. The top ten clones hold approximately 5.9% of a sample with more than 50,000 clones, roughly 94% of them seen once. Germline V CDR1 and CDR2: MNHEY, SVGAGI. The CDR3 is made up of 16 amino acids. V lost 0 bases and J 4 bases, leaving 13 bases between the germline ends. Study-level findings and limits: An apparent bias in V and J gene usage was seen in thymic and blood repertoires.

The source of this sequence is a boy in the first two years of life with a congenital heart defect but otherwise immunologically healthy. Sequenced input: blood. The genes are TRBV6-5 and TRBJ2-1; no firm D call. Here the CDR3 reads CASSYSAVLHYNEQFF. For the CDR3, the DNA is TGTGCCAGCAGTTACTCGGCGGTCCTCCATTACAATGAGCAGTTCTTC.